This TCR beta chain originates from a study of a mutant IDH1 vaccine in newly diagnosed glioma. Time point here: week 11, during vaccination. Every vaccine dose comprised 300 ug of mutant IDH1 20-mer peptide plus topical imiquimod. From germline, CDR1 is SNHLY and CDR2 FYNNEI. This CDR3 comprises 17 residues. Germline trimming cut 8 bases from V and 6 bases from J; bases unmatched to any gene: 17. Assay used: immunoSEQ multiplex PCR; TCRdb lists only in-frame clones, some missing. The sample records around 30,000 clones, around 90% being singletons. A word on this clone: No antigen is known for it.

This receptor was obtained from a man between 18 and 35 years old with glioma. The source material was PBMCs, sampled from a glioma patient whose treatment included an IDH1 peptide vaccine. This chain connects TRBV2 to TRBJ1-2; 11 bases fit TRBD1. CDR3 nucleotides: TGTGCCAGCGATTTCCTCCGGGACAGGGGGAGGGTAGATGGCTACACCTTC. This translates into CASDFLRDRGRVDGYTF.